The 31 T cell receptor beta chains reported below all come from one sample, sequenced in a study of shared clonotypes between healthy human individuals. Sequencing was performed with immunoSEQ multiplex PCR; in TCRdb, only in-frame clones are kept and a portion is missing. The data hold 1.6 million or so clones, with 96% observed a single time. Sequenced input: naive CD4+ T cells sorted from blood. Subset defined: CD45RA+ positively selected. These receptors were collected from a man aged 30 to 39 in good health.

The rearrangement links TRBV27 to TRBJ2-1; 10 bases align to TRBD2. The CDR3 runs 16 residues. V lost 4 bases and J lost 0; bases outside the gene matches: 3. CDR1 MNHEY and CDR2 SMNVEV come from the germline V gene (reference sequence). The chain's CDR3 is CASSYLAGDSYNEQFF. DNA for the CDR3: TGTGCCAGCAGTTACCTAGCGGGAGACTCCTACAATGAGCAGTTCTTC.

The chain links TRBV5-1 to TRBJ2-3; D gene ambiguous. The length of the CDR3 is 17 residues. Trimming left V 0 bases short and J 0 bases short, with 14 bases between. Germline V gene lookup returns CDR1 SGHRS and CDR2 YFSETQ. CDR3 bases: TGCGCCAGCAGCTTGGCCAGGCTAGACACTAGCACAGATACGCAGTATTTT. Encoded protein: CASSLARLDTSTDTQYF. Complete variable domain (other parts from reference TRBV5-1 and TRBJ2-3): KAGVTQTPRYLIKTRGQQVTLSCSPISGHRSVSWYQQTPGQGLQFLFEYFSETQRNKGNFPGRFSGRQFSNSRSEMNVSTLELGDSALYLCASSLARLDTSTDTQYFGPGTRLTVL.

Details on this clone: This CDR3 is also generated by other DNA sequences in the sample. This rearrangement joins TRBV27 to TRBJ2-7; D is perhaps TRBD2 (7 bases). The V and J ends lost 3 bases and 6 bases respectively, with 9 bases between them. Germline V gene sequence: CDR1 MNHEY, CDR2 SMNVEV (reference sequence). The CDR3 is 12 residues long. The CDR3 is CASSFRGGEQYF. CDR3 sequence (DNA): TGTGCCAGCAGTTTTAGGGGGGGCGAGCAGTACTTC.

The CDR3 nucleotides are TGTGCCAGCAGCGCTAACCGACGTGATGCAATGTGGCAGTTCTTC. Protein: CASSANRRDAMWQFF. The chain joins TRBV5-6 to TRBJ2-1; D not resolved. The CDR3 contains 15 residues. Germline CDR1 reads SGHDT; CDR2 reads YYEEEE. V lost 4 bases and J 12 bases, leaving 23 bases between the germline ends.

This clone was found once. The rearrangement joins TRBV11-2 to TRBJ2-1, with a weak D call TRBD2 (6 bases). Germline CDR1 and CDR2: SGHAT and FQNNGV. Trimming took off 5 bases at V and 9 bases at J, with 14 bases between the two ends. The CDR3 has 13 amino acids. CDR3 residues: CASSPLKGGEQFF. For the CDR3, the DNA is TGTGCCAGCAGCCCTCTGAAGGGAGGTGAGCAGTTCTTC.

The chain recombines TRBV9 with TRBJ2-5; D possibly corresponds to TRBD2 (8 bases). V was shortened by 3 bases and J by 4 bases, with 16 bases between the two germline ends. CDR3 length equals 15 residues. CDR1 and CDR2 from the germline V gene are SGDLS and YYNGEE. Here the CDR3 reads CASSEVGRGRETQYF. CDR3 nucleotide sequence: TGTGCCAGCAGCGAGGTCGGGAGGGGGCGAGAGACCCAGTACTTC.

The gene calls are TRBV15 and TRBJ2-1; 10 bases fit TRBD2. CDR1 LNHNV and CDR2 YYDKDF come from the germline V gene (reference sequence). The CDR3 totals 18 residues. V gave up 0 bases and J gave up 4 bases; unmatched junction bases: 9. The CDR3 DNA reads TGTGCCACCAGCAGAGATACGCCGGGACTAGCGACGTACAATGAGCAGTTCTTC. Translating it yields CATSRDTPGLATYNEQFF.

This clone was seen only once. The sample contains more than one DNA sequence encoding this CDR3. The chain couples TRBV2 to TRBJ2-7; 8 bases align to TRBD1. CDR3 length: 13 amino acids. Germline V gene sequence: CDR1 SNHLY, CDR2 FYNNEI. J gave up 2 bases and V 6 bases, and 3 bases lay outside the gene matches. CDR3 DNA: TGTGCCAGCAGGGGGACAGGAACCTACGAGCAGTACTTC. Protein sequence: CASRGTGTYEQYF.

The table lists this clone with a count of one. The chain couples TRBV5-8 to TRBJ2-5; unclear D gene. Trimming took 1 base from V and 4 from J, leaving 11 bases between them. Per the germline V gene, CDR1 is SGHTS and CDR2 is YDEGEE. The CDR3 spans 14 residues. CDR3 in amino acids: CASSLYSIRETQYF. CDR3 coding DNA: TGTGCCAGCAGCTTGTACTCCATTAGAGAGACCCAGTACTTC.

CDR3 amino acids: CASSMGARTDTQYF. CDR3 nucleotide sequence: TGTGCCAGCAGTATGGGGGCTCGCACAGATACGCAGTATTTT. This chain connects TRBV25-1 to TRBJ2-3; D is possibly TRBD1 (6 bases). From germline, CDR1 is MGHDK and CDR2 SYGVNS. V shed 5 bases and J shed 1 base, with 10 bases lying between them. The CDR3 is made up of 14 amino acids.

The chain recombines TRBV5-8 with TRBJ1-5; D ambiguous. Per the germline V gene, CDR1 is SGHTS and CDR2 is YDEGEE. The CDR3 sequence is 16 residues long. V was clipped by 0 bases and J by 4 bases, with 14 bases between them. The CDR3 DNA reads as TGTGCCAGCAGCTTGGCCCCGGCACCAAGGAATCAGCCCCAGCATTTT. Its translation is CASSLAPAPRNQPQHF.

A word on this clone: A junction end diverges from the germline sequence, so it may reflect a read error. The chain carries TRBV12-5 and TRBJ2-1; D is perhaps TRBD1 or TRBD2 (5 bases each). CDR3 length equals 12 residues. Germline CDR1 reads LGHNT; CDR2 reads FRNRAP. This CDR3 is CASGLGRNEQFF. The CDR3, as DNA: TGTGCTAGTGGGTTGGGACGCAATGAGCAGTTCTTC.

This rearrangement joins TRBV28 to TRBJ1-1; tentatively, D is TRBD1 (6 bases). The length of the CDR3 is 21 residues. Deletions cut 2 bases from V and 0 bases from J, with 28 bases between. The germline V gene has CDR1 MDHEN and CDR2 SYDVKM. CDR3 sequence: CASSLPSYPTGTPFLNTEAFF. CDR3 bases: TGTGCCAGCAGTTTACCCAGTTATCCTACAGGGACTCCTTTTCTGAACACTGAAGCTTTCTTT.

The chain links TRBV7-7 to TRBJ2-2, with no clear D. The length of the CDR3 is 13 residues. Trimming removed 6 bases at V and 4 bases at J, with 9 bases between. The germline gives CDR1 SSHAT, CDR2 FNYEAQ (reference sequence). CDR3 sequence: CASSIKSTGELFF. Here the CDR3 DNA reads TGTGCCAGCAGTATAAAGAGCACCGGGGAGCTGTTTTTT.

Note on this clone: Other DNA sequences in this specimen translate into the identical CDR3. V gene TRBV6-5 combines with J gene TRBJ2-7, with 9 bases that match TRBD2. From germline, CDR1 is MNHEY and CDR2 SVGAGI. CDR3 size: 14 residues. After removal of 7 bases from V and 3 bases from J, the junction contained 7 bases not matched to a gene. CDR3: CASTGLAGSYEQYF. DNA of the CDR3: TGTGCCAGCACTGGGCTAGCGGGAAGCTACGAGCAGTACTTC.

Notes on this clone: The same CDR3 arises from other DNA sequences in this sample as well. This rearrangement joins TRBV7-9 to TRBJ2-7; TRBD2 is a possible D gene (6 bases). CDR1 is SEHNR and CDR2 is FQNEAQ in the germline V gene (reference sequence). V lost 5 bases, J lost 2 bases, and 10 bases lay in between. This CDR3 spans 13 amino acids. The CDR3 DNA sequence: TGTGCCAGCAGCAACGGGGGAGCCTACGAGCAGTACTTC. It codes for CASSNGGAYEQYF. Combining the CDR3 with reference TRBV7-9 and TRBJ2-7 gives the whole variable domain DTGVSQNPRHKITKRGQNVTFRCDPISEHNRLYWYRQTLGQGPEFLTYFQNEAQLEKSRLLSDRFSAERPKGSFSTLEIQRTEQGDSAMYLCASSNGGAYEQYFGPGTRLTVT.

The chain is built from TRBV6-5 and TRBJ2-5; possibly TRBD1 for D (6 bases). Near its end, the DNA agrees better with TRBJ2-7, so the J call may be wrong. There are 13 residues in the CDR3. Germline V lookup: CDR1 MNHEY, CDR2 SVGAGI. The CDR3 nucleotides are TGTGCCAGCAGGGACAGCGGAGTCCACGAGCAGTACTTC. Translated: CASRDSGVHEQYF.

The gene calls are TRBV28 and TRBJ2-7; 9 nucleotides agree with TRBD1. The CDR3 contains 15 residues. V shed 1 base and J 2 bases; nucleotides not matched to a gene: 3. Per the germline V gene, CDR1 is MDHEN and CDR2 is SYDVKM. The CDR3 sequence: CASSLYGQGTYEQYF. The DNA for the CDR3 is TGTGCCAGCAGTTTATACGGACAGGGGACCTACGAGCAGTACTTC.

This chain connects TRBV18 to TRBJ2-7; D is perhaps TRBD1 (6 bases). Germline V gene sequence: CDR1 KGHSH, CDR2 LQKENI. This CDR3 contains 14 residues. Trimming pared 5 bases from V and 5 bases from J, leaving 16 bases between. CDR3 nucleotide sequence: TGTGCCAGCTCAATGACAGGAGGCCCCGACGAGCAGTACTTC. It yields the protein CASSMTGGPDEQYF.

The V call is TRBV18, the J call TRBJ2-1; D uncertain. Trimming removed 3 bases at V and 0 bases at J, with 9 bases between. Looked up from germline, CDR1 is KGHSH and CDR2 is LQKENI. The CDR3 covers 15 residues. The CDR3 spells CASSPMASSYNEQFF. The CDR3 coding sequence is TGTGCCAGCTCACCGATGGCTAGCTCCTACAATGAGCAGTTCTTC. The full variable domain, rest sourced from reference TRBV18 and TRBJ2-1, is NAGVMQNPRHLVRRRGQEARLRCSPMKGHSHVYWYRQLPEEGLKFMVYLQKENIIDESGMPKERFSAEFPKEGPSILRIQQVVRGDSAAYFCASSPMASSYNEQFFGPGTRLTVL.

This sequence joins TRBV7-9 and TRBJ2-1; D remains unclear. CDR3 length: 13 amino acids. Germline values: CDR1 SEHNR, CDR2 FQNEAQ (reference sequence). Trimming shortened V by 6 bases and J by 8 bases, and 14 bases separated the two germline ends. The CDR3, as DNA: TGTGCCAGCAGTCTCAAGGTAAACGATGAGCAGTTCTTC. Translation: CASSLKVNDEQFF.

The chain uses TRBV18 and TRBJ2-7; 9 bases line up with TRBD1. This CDR3 is built from 15 residues. V dropped 1 base and J dropped 4; count of bases not matched to a gene: 5. The germline V gene has CDR1 KGHSH and CDR2 LQKENI. This CDR3 is CASSPRRQGGYEQYF. In DNA form, the CDR3 reads TGTGCCAGCTCACCACGGAGACAGGGGGGGTACGAGCAGTACTTC.

This clone was seen a single time. The chain combines TRBV15 with TRBJ1-1, with unresolved D. This CDR3 is built from 14 residues. V was pared by 0 bases and J by 1 base, with 6 bases between. The germline V gene encodes CDR1 LNHNV and CDR2 YYDKDF (reference sequence). In nucleotides, the CDR3 is TGTGCCACCAGCAGAGAAGTTGCGAACACTGAAGCTTTCTTT. Its protein product is CATSREVANTEAFF.

The chain recombines TRBV5-1 with TRBJ2-7, with TRBD2 identical over 7 bases. CDR3 length: 16 residues. V lost 0 bases and J lost 5; bases outside the gene matches: 11. Germline V gene lookup returns CDR1 SGHRS and CDR2 YFSETQ. In DNA, the CDR3 is TGCGCCAGCAGCTTGGAGTGGCGGACTAGGACCCACGAGCAGTACTTC. Protein: CASSLEWRTRTHEQYF.

This chain connects TRBV9 to TRBJ2-3, with 11 positions matching TRBD2. CDR3 length: 18 residues. Unmatched junction bases numbered 9, after V lost 3 bases and J lost 0 bases. Germline assignment: CDR1 SGDLS and CDR2 YYNGEE. The DNA of the CDR3 is TGTGCCAGCAGCGCCCACACAAGGACTAGCGGGAGCACAGATACGCAGTATTTT. Residues: CASSAHTRTSGSTDTQYF.

On this clone itself: Distinct nucleotide sequences in the sample also encode this CDR3. CDR3 sequence reads: CASSLGGLAGAYEQYF. CDR3 nucleotide sequence: TGTGCCAGCAGCTTAGGAGGGCTAGCGGGAGCTTACGAGCAGTACTTC. This chain uses TRBV7-6 with TRBJ2-7; TRBD2 aligns across 10 bases. This CDR3 is 16 amino acids long. The trim removed 1 base at V and 4 bases at J, leaving 7 bases unmatched. Germline V gene sequence: CDR1 SGHVS, CDR2 FNYEAQ.

The V gene is TRBV5-1, the J gene TRBJ2-1, with 9 positions matching TRBD2. Germline values: CDR1 SGHRS, CDR2 YFSETQ. With V trimmed by 0 bases and J by 7 bases, 8 bases remained unmatched. This CDR3 spans 16 amino acids. DNA for the CDR3: TGCGCCAGCAGCTTGGTACCTAGCGGGATTGGTAATGAGCAGTTCTTC. Translating gives CASSLVPSGIGNEQFF.

V usage is TRBV28 and J usage is TRBJ1-2, with D possibly TRBD1 on 5 matching bases. CDR3 length equals 14 residues. Trimming shortened V by 11 bases and J by 4 bases, and 20 bases separated the two germline ends. Germline CDR1 MDHEN, CDR2 SYDVKM. The CDR3 reads CASRTGPPSYGYTF. The CDR3 region has the DNA TGTGCCTCTCGTACGGGGCCCCCATCCTATGGCTACACCTTC.

The rearrangement uses TRBV5-4 and TRBJ2-7, with D unresolved. With 7 bases removed from V and 0 bases from J, the gap between germline ends came to 14 bases. Germline CDR1 reads SGHNT; CDR2 reads YYREEE (reference sequence). CDR3 length: 14 amino acids. In nucleotides, the CDR3 is TGTGCCAGCCTTTTAGGGCCGAGCTCCTACGAGCAGTACTTC. As protein: CASLLGPSSYEQYF.

The chain has TRBV18 and TRBJ2-5, with TRBD1 matching 12 bases. In germline, CDR1 is KGHSH, CDR2 LQKENI. With V trimmed by 2 bases and J by 5 bases, 6 bases remained unmatched. The CDR3 covers 16 residues. CDR3 nucleotide sequence: TGTGCCAGCTCACCAACCGGGACAGGGGGCTACGAGACCCAGTACTTC. Translation gives CASSPTGTGGYETQYF. Together with reference TRBV18 and TRBJ2-5, the CDR3 gives the full variable domain: NAGVMQNPRHLVRRRGQEARLRCSPMKGHSHVYWYRQLPEEGLKFMVYLQKENIIDESGMPKERFSAEFPKEGPSILRIQQVVRGDSAAYFCASSPTGTGGYETQYFGPGTRLLVL.

The chain has TRBV5-1 and TRBJ2-2, with 10 bases that match TRBD1. The CDR3 runs 19 residues. The germline CDR1 and CDR2 sequences are SGHRS and YFSETQ. V shed 0 bases and J 0 bases; nucleotides not matched to a gene: 8. CDR3 nucleotides: TGCGCCAGCAGCTTGGCCCTCCGACAGGGGGCAGCGAACACCGGGGAGCTGTTTTTT. Translating it yields CASSLALRQGAANTGELFF.